This T cell receptor beta chain was sequenced in a study of PD-1 blockade in classical Hodgkin lymphoma. Study results and limitations: With respect to the repertoire differences, their causes, possibly disease activity or prior therapy, remain undefined.

Each patient's relapse followed autologous stem cell transplantation, and brentuximab vedotin exposure varied. Purified CD4+ T cells were obtained from thawed PBMCs through magnetic negative selection. Concerning this clone itself: The antigen is not known. Other DNA sequences in the sample encode the same CDR3.

The data were produced by immunoSEQ multiplex PCR, yet TCRdb's version contains in-frame clones alone and is incomplete. Here the sample spans around 3,900 clones, over 70% being singletons. The V and J ends lost 3 bases and 7 bases, in that order; junction bases with no gene match: 6. There are 15 residues in the CDR3. The germline V gene encodes CDR1 SGHDT and CDR2 YYEEEE. The origin of this receptor is a human donor with classical Hodgkin lymphoma. This chain connects TRBV5-6 to TRBJ2-2; 10 bases are a match to TRBD1. Sequenced material: CD4+ T cells from blood, taken at baseline. The CDR3 is CASSSATGGHGELFF. Here the CDR3 DNA reads TGTGCCAGCAGCTCTGCGACAGGGGGCCACGGGGAGCTGTTTTTT.